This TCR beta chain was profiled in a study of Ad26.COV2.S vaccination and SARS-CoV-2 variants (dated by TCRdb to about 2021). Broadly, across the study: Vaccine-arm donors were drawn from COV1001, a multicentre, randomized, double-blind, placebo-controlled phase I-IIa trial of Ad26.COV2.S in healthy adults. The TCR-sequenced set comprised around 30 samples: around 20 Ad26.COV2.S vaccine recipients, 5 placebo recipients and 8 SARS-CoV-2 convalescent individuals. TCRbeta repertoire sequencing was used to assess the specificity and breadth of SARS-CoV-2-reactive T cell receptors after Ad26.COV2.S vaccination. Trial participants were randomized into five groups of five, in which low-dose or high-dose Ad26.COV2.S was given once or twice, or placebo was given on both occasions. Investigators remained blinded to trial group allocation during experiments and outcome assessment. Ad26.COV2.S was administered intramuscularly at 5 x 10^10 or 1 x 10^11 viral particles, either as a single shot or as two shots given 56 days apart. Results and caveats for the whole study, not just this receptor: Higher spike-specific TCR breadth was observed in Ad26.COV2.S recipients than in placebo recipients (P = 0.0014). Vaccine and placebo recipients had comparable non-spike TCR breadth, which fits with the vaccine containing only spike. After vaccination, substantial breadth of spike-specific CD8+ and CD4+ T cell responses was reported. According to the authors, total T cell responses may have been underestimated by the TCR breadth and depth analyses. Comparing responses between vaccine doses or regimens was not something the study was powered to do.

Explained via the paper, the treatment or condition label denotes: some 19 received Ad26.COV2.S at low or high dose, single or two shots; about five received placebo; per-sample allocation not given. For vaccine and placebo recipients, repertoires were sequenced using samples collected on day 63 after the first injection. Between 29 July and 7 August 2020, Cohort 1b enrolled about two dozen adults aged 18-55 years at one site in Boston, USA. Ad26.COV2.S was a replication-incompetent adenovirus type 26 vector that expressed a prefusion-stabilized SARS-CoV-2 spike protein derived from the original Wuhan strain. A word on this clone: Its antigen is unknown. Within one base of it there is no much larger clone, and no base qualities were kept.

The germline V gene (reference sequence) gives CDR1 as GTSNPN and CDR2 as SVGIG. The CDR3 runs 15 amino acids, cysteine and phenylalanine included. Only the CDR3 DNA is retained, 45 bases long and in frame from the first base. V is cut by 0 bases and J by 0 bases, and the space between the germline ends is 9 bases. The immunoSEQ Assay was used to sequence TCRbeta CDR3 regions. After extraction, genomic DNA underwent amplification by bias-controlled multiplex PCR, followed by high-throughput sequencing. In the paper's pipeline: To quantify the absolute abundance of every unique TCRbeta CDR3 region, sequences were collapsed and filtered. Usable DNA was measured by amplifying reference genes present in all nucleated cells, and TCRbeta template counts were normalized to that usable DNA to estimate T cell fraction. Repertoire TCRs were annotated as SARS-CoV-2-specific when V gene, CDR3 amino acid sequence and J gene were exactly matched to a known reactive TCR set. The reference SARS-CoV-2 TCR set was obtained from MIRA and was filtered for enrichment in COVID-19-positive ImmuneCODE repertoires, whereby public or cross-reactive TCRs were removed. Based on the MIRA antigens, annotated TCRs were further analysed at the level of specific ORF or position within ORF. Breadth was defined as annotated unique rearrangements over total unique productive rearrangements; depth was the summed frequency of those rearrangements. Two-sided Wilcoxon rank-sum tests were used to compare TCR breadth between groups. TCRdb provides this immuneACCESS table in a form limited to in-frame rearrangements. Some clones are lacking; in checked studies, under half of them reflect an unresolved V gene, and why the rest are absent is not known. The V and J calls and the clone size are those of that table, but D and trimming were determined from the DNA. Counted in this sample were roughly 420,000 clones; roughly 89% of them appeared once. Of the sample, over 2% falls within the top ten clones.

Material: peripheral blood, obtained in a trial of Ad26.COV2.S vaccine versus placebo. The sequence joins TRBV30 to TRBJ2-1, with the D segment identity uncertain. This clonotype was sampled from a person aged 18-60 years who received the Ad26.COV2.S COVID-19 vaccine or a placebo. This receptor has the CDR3 CAWSVQLSSYNEQFF. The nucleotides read TGTGCCTGGAGTGTACAGCTGAGCTCCTACAATGAGCAGTTCTTC.